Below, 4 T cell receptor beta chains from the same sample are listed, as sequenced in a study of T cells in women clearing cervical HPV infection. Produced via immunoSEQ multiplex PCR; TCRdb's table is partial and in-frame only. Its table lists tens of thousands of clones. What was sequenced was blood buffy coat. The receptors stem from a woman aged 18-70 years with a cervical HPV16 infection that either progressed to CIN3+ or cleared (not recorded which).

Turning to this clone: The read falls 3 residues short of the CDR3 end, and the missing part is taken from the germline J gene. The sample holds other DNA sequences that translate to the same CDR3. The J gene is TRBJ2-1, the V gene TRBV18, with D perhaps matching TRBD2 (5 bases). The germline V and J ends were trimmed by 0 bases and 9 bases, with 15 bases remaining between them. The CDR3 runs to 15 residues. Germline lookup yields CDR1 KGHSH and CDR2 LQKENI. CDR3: CASSPPSLGRGEQFF. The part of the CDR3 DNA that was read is TGTGCCAGCTCACCACCAAGTTTAGGTCGGGGTGAG.

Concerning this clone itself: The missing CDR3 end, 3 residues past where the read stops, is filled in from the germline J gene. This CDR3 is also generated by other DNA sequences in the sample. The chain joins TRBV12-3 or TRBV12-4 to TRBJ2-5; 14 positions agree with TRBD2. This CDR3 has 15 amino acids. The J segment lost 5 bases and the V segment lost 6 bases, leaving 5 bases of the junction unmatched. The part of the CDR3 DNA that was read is TGTGCCAGCAGCTTGACTAGCGGGAGGGGTGAGACC. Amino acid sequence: CASSLTSGRGET. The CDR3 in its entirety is CASSLTSGRGETQYF.

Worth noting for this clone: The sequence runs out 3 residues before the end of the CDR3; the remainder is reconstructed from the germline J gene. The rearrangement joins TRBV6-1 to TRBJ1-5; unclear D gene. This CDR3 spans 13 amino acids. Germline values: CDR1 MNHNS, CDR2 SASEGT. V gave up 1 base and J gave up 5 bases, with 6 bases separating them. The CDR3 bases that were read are TGTGCCAGCAGTGAAGTATTAGATCAGCCC. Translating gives CASSEVLDQP. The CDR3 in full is CASSEVLDQPQHF.

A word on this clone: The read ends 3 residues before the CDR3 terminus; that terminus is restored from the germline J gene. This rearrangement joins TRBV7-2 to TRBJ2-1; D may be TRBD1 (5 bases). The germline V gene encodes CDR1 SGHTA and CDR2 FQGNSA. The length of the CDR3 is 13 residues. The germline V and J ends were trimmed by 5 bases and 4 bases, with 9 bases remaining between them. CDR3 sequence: CASSRDRYNEQFF. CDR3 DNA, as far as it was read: TGTGCCAGCAGCCGTGACAGATACAATGAG.